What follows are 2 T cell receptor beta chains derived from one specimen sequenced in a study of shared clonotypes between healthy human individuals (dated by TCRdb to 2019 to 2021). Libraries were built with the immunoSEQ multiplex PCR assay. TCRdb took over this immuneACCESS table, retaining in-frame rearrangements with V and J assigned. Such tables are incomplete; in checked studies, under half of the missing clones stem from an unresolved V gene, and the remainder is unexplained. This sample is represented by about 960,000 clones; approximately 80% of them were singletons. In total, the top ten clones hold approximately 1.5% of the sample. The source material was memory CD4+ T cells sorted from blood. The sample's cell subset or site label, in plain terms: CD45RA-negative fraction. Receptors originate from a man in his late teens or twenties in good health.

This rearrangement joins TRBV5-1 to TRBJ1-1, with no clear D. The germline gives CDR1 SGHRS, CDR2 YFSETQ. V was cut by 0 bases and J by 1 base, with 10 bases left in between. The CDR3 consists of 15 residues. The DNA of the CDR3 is TGCGCCAGCAGCTTGGCGCGGTTGACGAACACTGAAGCTTTCTTT. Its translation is CASSLARLTNTEAFF.

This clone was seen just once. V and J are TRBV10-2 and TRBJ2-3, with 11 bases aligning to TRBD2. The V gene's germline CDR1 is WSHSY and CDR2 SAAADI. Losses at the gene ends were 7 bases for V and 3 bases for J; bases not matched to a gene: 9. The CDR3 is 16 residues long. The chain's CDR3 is CASNLAGGGPTDTQYF. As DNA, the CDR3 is TGCGCCAGCAATTTAGCGGGGGGGGGACCTACAGATACGCAGTATTTT.